Presented here are 22 T cell receptor beta chains from one specimen sequenced in a study of T cells after yellow fever vaccination. TCRdb reanalysed the 5' RACE reads using MiXCR and keeps one entry per CDR3 protein. The sample shows around 530,000 distinct CDR3 sequences, about 17% of them seen only once. The starting material was PBMCs, obtained around 5 days after the first yellow fever vaccination. The receptors come from a man between 18 and 29 years old who received the YFV17D yellow fever vaccine.

Only a few counts were recorded for this clonotype. The CDR3 spells CASPQVGGEQFF. CDR3 coding DNA: TGCGCCAGCCCCCAAGTGGGGGGGGAGCAGTTCTTC. The rearrangement joins TRBV4-3 to TRBJ2-1, with 7 nucleotides matching TRBD2. Germline values: CDR1 LGHNA, CDR2 YSLEER. V was pared by 8 bases and J by 10 bases, with 8 bases of the junction left unmatched. This CDR3 spans 12 amino acids.

The V call is TRBV20-1, the J call TRBJ1-3; no clear D. The CDR3 totals 18 residues. Trimming stripped 5 bases from V and 0 bases from J, with 23 bases between. Germline lookup yields CDR1 DFQATT and CDR2 SNEGSKA (reference sequence). This chain's CDR3 is CSASYRTLKALSGNTIYF. CDR3 DNA sequence: TGCAGTGCTTCTTACCGGACCCTTAAGGCCCTCTCTGGAAACACCATATATTTT.

This clonotype has a handful of counts. The chain links TRBV6-5 to TRBJ1-2, with no clear D. The CDR3 is made up of 17 amino acids. CDR1 MNHEY and CDR2 SVGAGI come from the germline V gene. V lost 0 bases, J lost 4 bases, and 18 bases lay in between. The CDR3 DNA is TGTGCCAGCAGTTACTCGATTTCGTCAGGCCTCGCCTATGGCTACACCTTC. This sequence encodes CASSYSISSGLAYGYTF.

A few counts support this clonotype. The chain links TRBV7-2 to TRBJ1-4; D gene unclear. CDR1 is SGHTA, CDR2 FQGNSA, per germline. This CDR3 spans 15 amino acids. The V and J ends lost 5 bases and 0 bases respectively, with 10 bases between them. In DNA, the CDR3 is TGTGCCAGCAGCACACGCTTTACAACTAATGAAAAACTGTTTTTT. It encodes CASSTRFTTNEKLFF.

The V gene is TRBV4-2, the J gene TRBJ2-1; TRBD1 matches at 9 bases. The V and J ends lost 4 bases and 7 bases, in that order; junction bases with no gene match: 11. The CDR3 loop spans 16 amino acids. The germline V gene has CDR1 LGHNA and CDR2 YNFKEQ. In DNA, the CDR3 is TGTGCCAGCAGCCCTGGGGACAGGGTAGCTAAGAATGAGCAGTTCTTC. Its protein product is CASSPGDRVAKNEQFF.

This clonotype was picked up a small number of times. The rearrangement links TRBV12-3 or TRBV12-4 to TRBJ1-1; no reliable D call. The CDR3 totals 13 residues. V was trimmed by 7 bases and J by 3 bases, leaving 12 bases between them. CDR3 protein: CASTPRGYTEAFF. DNA of the CDR3: TGTGCCAGCACCCCCCGGGGATACACTGAAGCTTTCTTT.

This clonotype has only a few counts. The CDR3 region is CASSLKGGIYEQYV. DNA of the CDR3: TGTGCCAGCAGCTTGAAAGGGGGCATCTACGAGCAGTACGTC. The genes are TRBV5-6 and TRBJ2-7; TRBD1 aligns across 7 bases. This CDR3 is 14 amino acids long. Germline CDR1 and CDR2: SGHDT and YYEEEE. Trimming cost V 1 base and J 3 bases; bases outside gene matches: 4.

The V and J genes are TRBV12-3 or TRBV12-4 and TRBJ1-5; D call uncertain. The CDR3 has 15 amino acids. With 5 bases removed from V and 11 bases from J, the gap between germline ends came to 22 bases. CDR3 sequence: CASSPRKGHRAAQHF. CDR3 coding DNA: TGTGCCAGCAGTCCCCGCAAGGGCCATCGGGCGGCCCAGCATTTT.

Only a few counts were recorded for this clonotype. This chain connects TRBV20-1 to TRBJ1-5; D remains ambiguous. V lost 0 bases to trimming and J lost 5 bases, with 11 bases between them. CDR1 is DFQATT and CDR2 is SNEGSKA in the germline V gene (reference sequence). The CDR3 extends over 14 amino acids. DNA of the CDR3: TGCAGTGCTAGAGATCCATCGGGCCATCAGCCCCAGCATTTT. Amino acid sequence: CSARDPSGHQPQHF.

In this sample, this clonotype turned up a few times. The chain links TRBV20-1 to TRBJ2-4; the D gene could be TRBD1 or TRBD2 (5 bases each). Trimming removed 4 bases at V and 3 bases at J, with 13 bases between. Germline values: CDR1 DFQATT, CDR2 SNEGSKA (reference sequence). CDR3 length: 14 residues. CDR3 sequence (DNA): TGCAGTGCTAACGGGGCGGTAGTCAAAAACATTCAGTACTTC. Encoded protein: CSANGAVVKNIQYF.

This clonotype was counted a few times. The V call is TRBV9, the J call TRBJ2-1; D tentatively fits TRBD1 or TRBD2 (5 bases each). Trimming removed 4 bases from V and 4 bases from J, with 18 bases in between. The germline CDR1 and CDR2 sequences are SGDLS and YYNGEE. The CDR3 sequence is 16 residues long. The CDR3 nucleotides are TGTGCCAGCAGCCCCCGGTGGGACCAATCATACAATGAGCAGTTCTTC. Translation: CASSPRWDQSYNEQFF.

This clonotype was seen more than once but under ten times. The chain couples TRBV5-4 to TRBJ2-4; 8 nucleotides agree with TRBD1. From germline, CDR1 is SGHNT and CDR2 YYREEE (reference sequence). The CDR3 covers 16 residues. V gave up 4 bases and J gave up 6 bases; unmatched junction bases: 12. The CDR3 DNA reads TGTGCCAGCAGCCCGGCGGGCAGGGGGCCTGCAAACATTCAGTACTTC. Its protein is CASSPAGRGPANIQYF.

The V call is TRBV3-1, the J call TRBJ2-3; 8 bases map to TRBD2. The junction had 12 bases not matched to a gene; V was cut back by 5 bases and J by 2 bases. This CDR3 has 17 amino acids. Germline CDR1 LGHDT, CDR2 YNNKEL (reference sequence). CDR3 sequence reads: CASSETGSGANTDTQYF. The CDR3 DNA is TGTGCCAGCAGCGAGACGGGTAGCGGGGCCAACACAGATACGCAGTATTTT.

This clonotype was detected only a few times. This rearrangement joins TRBV5-1 to TRBJ2-7; D perhaps matches TRBD1 (6 bases). CDR3 size: 14 residues. Trimming removed 0 bases from V and 2 bases from J, with 9 bases in between. Germline CDR1 SGHRS, CDR2 YFSETQ. The CDR3 DNA reads as TGCGCCAGCAGCTTGGCAGGGGATCCCTACGAGCAGTACGTC. Amino acids: CASSLAGDPYEQYV.

This clonotype occurred many times. This chain links TRBV4-3 with TRBJ1-2; D gene unclear. V was shortened by 3 bases and J by 5 bases, with 10 bases between the two germline ends. CDR1 and CDR2 from the germline V gene are LGHNA and YSLEER. CDR3 length: 13 amino acids. In nucleotides, the CDR3 is TGCGCCAGCAGCCAGGAAACGGCTTATGGCTACACCTTC. This sequence encodes CASSQETAYGYTF.

On this clonotype: The junction departs from germline at one end; a sequencing error may be responsible. The gene calls are TRBV20-1 and TRBJ2-1, with 7 bases fitting TRBD1. Germline-derived CDR1 and CDR2 are DFQATT and SNEGSKA (reference sequence). The CDR3 is made up of 16 amino acids. CDR3: CCARDRQGSSYNEQFF. The CDR3 nucleotides read TGCTGTGCTAGAGATAGACAGGGAAGCTCCTACAATGAGCAGTTCTTC.

This clonotype was seen only a few times. V and J are TRBV29-1 and TRBJ2-5; a weak D match, TRBD1 (6 bases). V dropped 2 bases and J dropped 3 bases, with 10 bases sitting between them. Germline CDR1 SQVTM, CDR2 ANQGSEA. This CDR3 has 13 amino acids. The CDR3 region is CSVELDREETQYF. CDR3 DNA sequence: TGCAGCGTTGAACTGGACAGAGAAGAGACCCAGTACTTC.

The chain combines TRBV6-5 with TRBJ1-4; maybe TRBD1 (6 bases). This CDR3 has 14 amino acids. Germline lookup yields CDR1 MNHEY and CDR2 SVGAGI. V lost 2 bases and J 7 bases, leaving 11 bases between the germline ends. CDR3 region: CASSYRQGSEKLFF. CDR3 bases: TGTGCCAGCAGTTACCGCCAGGGGAGTGAAAAACTGTTTTTT.

The table lists this clonotype with a few counts. This sequence joins TRBV7-2 and TRBJ2-7, with D perhaps TRBD1 (5 bases). The CDR3 consists of 13 residues. V was cut by 3 bases and J by 6 bases, with 12 bases left in between. The germline gives CDR1 SGHTA, CDR2 FQGNSA. The CDR3 here is CASSFRQNTEQYV. As DNA, the CDR3 is TGTGCCAGCAGCTTCAGACAGAACACCGAGCAGTACGTC.

In this sample, this clonotype turned up a few times. The chain is built from TRBV29-1 and TRBJ2-5; 8 nucleotides line up with TRBD1. The CDR3 length is 12 residues. The J segment lost 5 bases and the V segment lost 5 bases, leaving 4 bases of the junction unmatched. The V gene's germline CDR1 is SQVTM and CDR2 ANQGSEA. The CDR3 is CSVSRGLETQYF. Here the CDR3 DNA reads TGCAGCGTTAGCAGGGGGCTGGAGACCCAGTACTTC.

This clonotype was seen a few times. The rearrangement links TRBV7-2 to TRBJ2-4, with D hard to call. The germline V and J ends were trimmed by 2 bases and 7 bases, with 9 bases remaining between them. The CDR3 spans 13 residues. CDR1 and CDR2 from the germline V gene are SGHTA and FQGNSA. Written as DNA, the CDR3 is TGTGCCAGCAGCTTAAGGGATCCCAACATTCAGTACTTC. Its protein product is CASSLRDPNIQYF. Based on the CDR3 plus reference TRBV7-2 and TRBJ2-4, the full variable domain is GAGVSQSPSNKVTEKGKDVELRCDPISGHTALYWYRQSLGQGLEFLIYFQGNSAPDKSGLPSDRFSAERTGGSVSTLTIQRTQQEDSAVYLCASSLRDPNIQYFGAGTRLSVL.

The chain uses TRBV18 and TRBJ2-2, with 7 bases aligning to TRBD2. The CDR3 spans 17 residues. CDR1 KGHSH and CDR2 LQKENI come from the germline V gene. The ends lost 3 bases at V and 7 bases at J; junction bases unmatched: 14. The CDR3 reads CASSPNSMRGNVGELFF. Here the CDR3 DNA reads TGTGCCAGCTCACCGAATTCGATGCGGGGGAACGTCGGGGAGCTGTTTTTT.